A single sample gave rise to the 27 T cell receptor beta chains below, sequenced in a study of blood T cell repertoires in COVID-19. Measured with immunoSEQ multiplex PCR; TCRdb has only the in-frame clones, and not every one. The table records 380,000 or so clones, about 90% of them present only once. Sequenced: peripheral blood. These receptors were taken from a man between 40 and 49 years old with acute or convalescent COVID-19.

The chain is built from TRBV11-2 and TRBJ1-3; D remains unclear. Deletions cut 2 bases from V and 4 bases from J, with 9 bases between. The CDR3 has 14 residues. CDR1 and CDR2 from the germline V gene are SGHAT and FQNNGV. The CDR3 here is CASSLNVRGNTIYF. The CDR3 DNA sequence: TGTGCCAGCAGCTTAAATGTGAGGGGAAACACCATATATTTT.

V is TRBV11-2 and J is TRBJ2-1, with 7 nucleotides matching TRBD1. V shed 2 bases and J 7 bases; nucleotides not matched to a gene: 8. CDR1 and CDR2 (germline): SGHAT, FQNNGV. The CDR3 loop spans 15 amino acids. The CDR3 DNA reads TGTGCCAGCAGCTTATATTTTGGGACAGAAAATGAGCAGTTCTTC. Its translation: CASSLYFGTENEQFF.

The chain uses TRBV19 and TRBJ1-4, with TRBD1 matching 7 bases. Germline values: CDR1 LNHDA, CDR2 SQIVND (reference sequence). The CDR3 is 16 residues long. J was trimmed by 0 bases and V by 4 bases; bases with no gene match: 5. The CDR3 protein is CASSTDRETTNEKLFF. The CDR3 DNA reads TGTGCCAGTAGTACTGACAGGGAAACAACTAATGAAAAACTGTTTTTT.

The V and J genes are TRBV11-3 and TRBJ2-2; D is possibly TRBD2 (7 bases). The CDR3 has 15 amino acids. V lost 5 bases, J lost 2 bases, and 12 bases lay in between. From germline, CDR1 is SGHNT and CDR2 YENEEA. In DNA form, the CDR3 reads TGTGCCAGCAGCCTCAGCGGGACAAACACCGGGGAGCTGTTTTTT. Translation: CASSLSGTNTGELFF.

This rearrangement joins TRBV3-1 (or the pseudogene TRBV3-2) to TRBJ2-5; possibly TRBD2 for D (6 bases). V lost 1 base and J lost 3, with 12 bases in between. Germline assignment: CDR1 LGHDT and CDR2 YNNKEL (reference sequence). CDR3 size: 15 residues. This CDR3 reads CASSQGVGGEETQYF. In DNA form, the CDR3 reads TGTGCCAGCAGCCAAGGGGTAGGAGGGGAAGAGACCCAGTACTTC.

DNA for the CDR3: TGTGCCAGCAGGAGGGGGTTGTACAATGAGCAGTTCTTC. Protein: CASRRGLYNEQFF. This sequence joins TRBV12-3 or TRBV12-4 and TRBJ2-1, with D tentatively TRBD1 (6 bases). V shed 6 bases and J shed 4 bases, with 10 bases lying between them. This CDR3 is 13 amino acids long.

The CDR3: CASSVQGGNTGELFF. The CDR3 coding sequence is TGTGCCAGCAGCGTACAAGGGGGGAACACCGGGGAGCTGTTTTTT. The rearrangement joins TRBV9 to TRBJ2-2; possible D gene TRBD1, 6 bases. Looked up from germline, CDR1 is SGDLS and CDR2 is YYNGEE. V was shortened by 1 base and J by 1 base, with 8 bases between the two germline ends. CDR3 length: 15 amino acids.

This rearrangement joins TRBV9 to TRBJ1-4, with TRBD1 identical over 7 bases. The CDR3 is 17 amino acids. Germline values: CDR1 SGDLS, CDR2 YYNGEE. V trimming: 4 bases; J trimming: 7 bases; junction bases outside the gene matches: 16. CDR3 nucleotide sequence: TGTGCCAGCAGCTTACGGGACAGCATCGTGTGGAGTGAAAAACTGTTTTTT. Its translation: CASSLRDSIVWSEKLFF.

This clone showed up just once. The rearrangement uses TRBV5-5 and TRBJ2-1; no definite D call. The CDR3 spans 14 residues. Germline CDR1 SGHKS, CDR2 YYEKEE (reference sequence). Trimming left V 5 bases short and J 1 base short, with 10 bases between. CDR3: CASSLGTSYNEQFF. CDR3 nucleotide sequence: TGTGCCAGCAGTCTAGGCACATCCTACAATGAGCAGTTCTTC.

This clone was detected a few times. The chain has TRBV10-3 and TRBJ1-5; possibly TRBD1 for D (5 bases). The CDR3 loop spans 13 amino acids. The ends were cut back, 2 bases at V and 9 bases at J, with 11 bases in the middle. Germline values: CDR1 ENHRY, CDR2 SYGVKD. For the CDR3, the DNA is TGTGCCATCAGTGAGGGAGAGGGACTGCCCCAGCATTTT. This gives the protein CAISEGEGLPQHF.

The chain employs TRBV2 and TRBJ2-2; 8 bases are a match to TRBD2. Germline lookup yields CDR1 SNHLY and CDR2 FYNNEI. The CDR3 consists of 18 residues. Trimming took 4 bases from V and 4 from J; bases not matched to a gene: 14. The CDR3 bases are TGTGCCAGCAGTGTAGTCCTGGGGGGACTAGGGGGCACCGGGGAGCTGTTTTTT. Translated: CASSVVLGGLGGTGELFF.

The chain recombines TRBV3-1 (or the pseudogene TRBV3-2) with TRBJ2-1; tentatively, D is TRBD2 (5 bases). The CDR3 sequence is 15 residues long. Per the germline V gene, CDR1 is LGHDT and CDR2 is YNNKEL (reference sequence). Deletions cut 3 bases from V and 4 bases from J, with 13 bases between. The CDR3: CASSHSRRVYNEQFF. The CDR3 DNA reads TGTGCCAGCAGCCACTCCCGGCGGGTGTACAATGAGCAGTTCTTC.

The chain combines TRBV28 with TRBJ1-2; no clear D gene. Germline V gene data show CDR1 as MDHEN and CDR2 as SYDVKM. The germline V and J ends were trimmed by 3 bases and 0 bases, with 8 bases remaining between them. The CDR3 is 14 amino acids. The CDR3 sequence is CASSLGRANYGYTF. For the CDR3, the DNA is TGTGCCAGCAGTTTGGGCAGAGCTAACTATGGCTACACCTTC.

This sequence joins TRBV3-1 (or the pseudogene TRBV3-2) and TRBJ1-2; D ambiguous. CDR1 and CDR2 from the germline V gene are LGHDT and YNNKEL (reference sequence). V shed 1 base and J shed 11 bases, with 14 bases lying between them. This CDR3 region has 13 residues. CDR3 loop: CASSQGQADTYTF. CDR3 coding DNA: TGTGCCAGCAGCCAAGGACAAGCAGATACTTACACCTTC.

V gene TRBV13 combines with J gene TRBJ1-1; D not resolved. The V and J ends lost 3 bases and 8 bases respectively, with 10 bases between them. The CDR3 totals 12 residues. Germline V gene data show CDR1 as PRHDT and CDR2 as FYEKMQ (reference sequence). The CDR3 coding sequence is TGTGCCAGCAGCTTGGAGCCTTTGGAAGCTTTCTTT. It codes for CASSLEPLEAFF.

The chain employs TRBV18 and TRBJ1-5; weak D call: TRBD1 (5 bases). Trimming took off 4 bases at V and 5 bases at J, with 9 bases between the two ends. CDR1 is KGHSH and CDR2 is LQKENI in the germline V gene. The CDR3 length is 13 residues. The CDR3 region is CASSRGTYQPQHF. The CDR3 DNA sequence: TGTGCCAGCTCACGGGGCACATATCAGCCCCAGCATTTT.

The chain carries TRBV3-1 (or the pseudogene TRBV3-2) and TRBJ1-1; 9 nucleotides agree with TRBD1. V trimming: 3 bases; J trimming: 6 bases; junction bases outside the gene matches: 8. The germline V gene encodes CDR1 LGHDT and CDR2 YNNKEL (reference sequence). The CDR3 runs to 15 residues. DNA for the CDR3: TGTGCCAGCAGCCACGCCGGGGACAGGGACGCTGAAGCTTTCTTT. Translated, it gives CASSHAGDRDAEAFF.

This clone has just one count. This sequence joins TRBV6-5 and TRBJ2-7; unclear D gene. This CDR3 contains 11 residues. The germline CDR1 and CDR2 sequences are MNHEY and SVGAGI. V was clipped by 6 bases and J by 6 bases, with 9 bases between them. In nucleotides, the CDR3 is TGTGCCAGCAGGAGGCTAGGCGAGCAGTACTTC. Translated: CASRRLGEQYF.

This clone was seen once. V gene TRBV6-5 combines with J gene TRBJ2-5; 7 bases line up with TRBD1. CDR1 is MNHEY, CDR2 SVGAGI, per germline. The CDR3 covers 14 residues. V shed 6 bases, J shed 7 bases, and the junction held 11 bases outside the gene matches. The CDR3 coding sequence is TGTGCCAGCAGACCGAAGACAGGGTTTGGGACCCAGTACTTC. Encoded protein: CASRPKTGFGTQYF.

The rearrangement joins TRBV29-1 to TRBJ1-2; possibly TRBD1 for D (6 bases). Germline V lookup: CDR1 SQVTM, CDR2 ANQGSEA. CDR3 length equals 14 residues. Trimming cost V 2 bases and J 3 bases, with 13 bases left between them. The CDR3: CSVERVPGDYGYTF. CDR3 in DNA: TGCAGCGTTGAACGGGTTCCAGGGGACTATGGCTACACCTTC.

This clone was recorded once. The chain is built from TRBV2 and TRBJ2-3; 10 bases match TRBD2. CDR1 is SNHLY, CDR2 FYNNEI, per germline. The V gene end was trimmed by 2 bases and the J gene end by 6 bases; junction bases not matched to a gene: 8. The CDR3 is 16 amino acids. CDR3 nucleotides: TGTGCCAGCAGTGAACTAGCGGGGGCCGCTGTTGATACGCAGTATTTT. Translating it yields CASSELAGAAVDTQYF.

The chain recombines TRBV7-3 with TRBJ2-7; D is perhaps TRBD2 (5 bases). In germline, CDR1 is SGHTA, CDR2 FQGTGA. This CDR3 has 14 residues. Trimming stripped 3 bases from V and 0 bases from J, with 9 bases between. The CDR3 is CASSFGAGSYEQYF. The CDR3, as DNA: TGTGCCAGCAGCTTCGGCGCGGGCTCCTACGAGCAGTACTTC. The complete variable domain, with remaining parts taken from reference TRBV7-3 and TRBJ2-7, reads GAGVSQTPSNKVTEKGKYVELRCDPISGHTALYWYRQSLGQGPEFLIYFQGTGAADDSGLPNDRFFAVRPEGSVSTLKIQRTERGDSAVYLCASSFGAGSYEQYFGPGTRLTVT.

J is TRBJ2-1 and V is TRBV23-1; perhaps TRBD1 as D (5 bases). TRBV23-1 qualifies as an ORF whose function is uncertain. This CDR3 has 14 residues. V was cut by 6 bases and J by 6 bases, with 15 bases left in between. Here the CDR3 reads CASSETVRGNEQFF. Written as DNA, the CDR3 is TGCGCCAGCAGCGAGACAGTCCGAGGCAATGAGCAGTTCTTC.

The chain links TRBV2 to TRBJ2-2; D call uncertain. V gave up 8 bases and J gave up 1 base, with 17 bases separating them. The CDR3 length is 16 residues. Germline V gene sequence: CDR1 SNHLY, CDR2 FYNNEI. Written as DNA, the CDR3 is TGTGCCAGCCTTTTAGTTCTCCCCGGGAACACCGGGGAGCTGTTTTTT. It codes for CASLLVLPGNTGELFF.

The rearrangement links TRBV4-1 to TRBJ2-1; 7 nucleotides align to TRBD2. The CDR3 is 20 amino acids. The V segment lost 5 bases and the J segment 5 bases; nucleotides outside the gene matches: 24. Germline CDR1 and CDR2: MGHRA and YSYEKL. CDR3: CASSYRPSPGMASGNNEQFF. The CDR3 DNA sequence: TGCGCCAGCAGCTACAGACCCTCACCCGGTATGGCTAGCGGAAACAATGAGCAGTTCTTC.

The CDR3 DNA reads TGTGCCAGCACCTACACGACAGGGTTTAACGGCTACACCTTC. It codes for CASTYTTGFNGYTF. V gene TRBV6-5 combines with J gene TRBJ1-2, with 7 nucleotides matching TRBD1. Germline assignment: CDR1 MNHEY and CDR2 SVGAGI. The trim removed 7 bases at V and 8 bases at J, leaving 13 bases unmatched. The CDR3 length is 14 residues.

The V call is TRBV5-1, the J call TRBJ1-1, with D maybe TRBD1 (6 bases). Trimming removed 0 bases from V and 4 bases from J, with 13 bases in between. The CDR3 totals 15 residues. Germline CDR1 is SGHRS and CDR2 is YFSETQ. The CDR3 sequence: CASSLGIVQGTEAFF. DNA for the CDR3: TGCGCCAGCAGCTTGGGAATAGTACAGGGCACTGAAGCTTTCTTT.